This T cell receptor (beta chain) came from a study of shared clonotypes between healthy human individuals. Study context: The study enrolled a couple of women and a few men aged 18 to 49.

In the original processing: Junction-only sequences produced by ImmunoSEQ had no quality scores, so filtering differed. Assay: immunoSEQ multiplex PCR; the TCRdb copy retains only in-frame clones and omits some. The V and J calls and clone size were taken over from that table, and D and trimming were inferred from the DNA. The profile shows approximately 350,000 clones, about 96% of them singletons. A single count supports this clone. Its antigen is unidentified. The CDR3 sequence is 13 residues long. CDR1 and CDR2 from the germline V gene are SGDLS and YYNGEE. V gave up 3 bases and J gave up 3 bases, with 9 bases separating them. Study results and caveats: In general, naive subsets displayed greater estimated richness than memory subsets did. Naive CD4 clonotypes were shared across a handful of donors at around 5.4%.

The rearrangement uses TRBV9 and TRBJ1-1, with a possible D match to TRBD1 (5 bases). Sequenced input: memory CD8+ T cells sorted from blood. Sample subset: CD45RO+ cells pooled with CCR7-negative TemRA cells. The TCR originated in a man aged 25-40 years in good health. CDR3 bases: TGTGCCAGCAGCGGCGGACACCACACTGAAGCTTTCTTT. This codes for CASSGGHHTEAFF.